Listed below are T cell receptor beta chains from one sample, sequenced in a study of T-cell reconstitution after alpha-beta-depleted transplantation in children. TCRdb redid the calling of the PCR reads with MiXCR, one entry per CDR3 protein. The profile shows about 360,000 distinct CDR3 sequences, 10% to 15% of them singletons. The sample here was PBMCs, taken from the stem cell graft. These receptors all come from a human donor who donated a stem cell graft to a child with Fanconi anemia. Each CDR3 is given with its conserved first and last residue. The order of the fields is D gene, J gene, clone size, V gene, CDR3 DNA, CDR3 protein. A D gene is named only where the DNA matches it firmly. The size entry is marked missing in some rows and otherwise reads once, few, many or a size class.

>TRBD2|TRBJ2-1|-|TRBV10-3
TGTGCCATCAGTAGGAGTAGCGGGGGGGACTACAATGAGCAGTTCTTC
CAISRSSGGDYNEQFF
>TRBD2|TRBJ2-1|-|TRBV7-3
TGTGCCAGCAGCGAAGGGCTAGCGGGGGTCTATGAGCAGTTCTTC
CASSEGLAGVYEQFF
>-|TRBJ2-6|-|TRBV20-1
TGCAGTGCTCCCCCCTCTGGGGCCAACGTCCTGACTTTC
CSAPPSGANVLTF
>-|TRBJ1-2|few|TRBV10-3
TGTGCCATCACCGAGGGACGGACATATGGCTACACCTTC
CAITEGRTYGYTF
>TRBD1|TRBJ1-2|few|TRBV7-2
TGTGCCAGCAGCCCCATGTGGAGGGGGCCTGGCTACACCTTC
CASSPMWRGPGYTF
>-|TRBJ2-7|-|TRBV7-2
TGTGCCAGCAGCTTAGCGTTAGGGGGAAGAGCCTACGAGCAGTACTTC
CASSLALGGRAYEQYF
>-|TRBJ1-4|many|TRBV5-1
TGCGCCAGCAGCTTGGAAAGAGCTAATGAAAAACTGTTTTTT
CASSLERANEKLFF
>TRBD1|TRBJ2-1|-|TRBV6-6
TGTGCCAGCAGGGGACGGGACAGGGAGGAGCAGTTCTTC
CASRGRDREEQFF
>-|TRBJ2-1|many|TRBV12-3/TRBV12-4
TGTGCCAGCAGTTTAGCGCGGAGAGCTTACAATGAGCAGTTCTTC
CASSLARRAYNEQFF
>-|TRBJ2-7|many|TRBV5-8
TGTGCCAGCAGCTTTACACAGATCGAGCAGTACTTC
CASSFTQIEQYF
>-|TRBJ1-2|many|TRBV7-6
TGTGCCAGCAGCAACAGCGGGGGCAGAGGCTACACCTTC
CASSNSGGRGYTF
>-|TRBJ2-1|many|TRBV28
TGTGCCAGCAGTTTAGGACACAATGAGCAGTTCTTC
CASSLGHNEQFF
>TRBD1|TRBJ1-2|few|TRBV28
TGTGCCAGCAGCCTAACCCAGGGACAGGGGAATGGCTACACCTTC
CASSLTQGQGNGYTF
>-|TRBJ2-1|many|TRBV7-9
TGTGCCAGCAGCCTCGTGACAGGTGGCGTTGATGATCATGAGCAGTTCTTC
CASSLVTGGVDDHEQFF
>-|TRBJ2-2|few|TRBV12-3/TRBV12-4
TGTGCCAGCAGTAGGCAGGTCGGGGAGCTGTTTTTT
CASSRQVGELFF
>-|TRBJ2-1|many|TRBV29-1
TGCAGCGTTCAATTTTACAATGAGCAGTTCTTC
CSVQFYNEQFF
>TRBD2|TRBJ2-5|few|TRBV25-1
TGTGCCAGCAGTGAATCTAGAATAGCGGGGGCCAAGGAGACCCAGTACTTC
CASSESRIAGAKETQYF
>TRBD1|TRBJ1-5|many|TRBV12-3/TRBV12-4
TGTGCCAGCACCACCGGGACAGGCATCCAGCCCCAGCATTTT
CASTTGTGIQPQHF
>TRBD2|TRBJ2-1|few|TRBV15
TGTGCCACCAGCAGAGCTGGCGGGGGTACCTCCTACAATGAGCAGTTCTTC
CATSRAGGGTSYNEQFF
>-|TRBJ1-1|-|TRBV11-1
TGTGCCAGCAGCTTAGGGACCCTAAGCCTCAACACTGAAGCTTTCTTT
CASSLGTLSLNTEAFF
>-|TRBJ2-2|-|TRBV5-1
TGCGCCAGCAGCGGGAAGGGAACGGAATTTTATCAAACCGGGGAGCTGTTTTTT
CASSGKGTEFYQTGELFF
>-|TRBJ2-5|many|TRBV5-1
TGCGCCAGCAGCTTCGGGTCCAGCCAAGAGACCCAGTACTTC
CASSFGSSQETQYF
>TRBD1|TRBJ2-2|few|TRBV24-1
TGTGCCACCAGTGACCAGGGGGCTCCGGCCGGGGAGCTGTTTTTT
CATSDQGAPAGELFF
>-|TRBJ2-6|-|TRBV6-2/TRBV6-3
TGTGCCAGCAGTCCAGAGTCATCTACTGGGGCCAACGTCCTGACTTTC
CASSPESSTGANVLTF
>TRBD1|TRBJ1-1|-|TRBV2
TGTGCCAGCAGGGAGACAGGGGGGAGGACTGAAGCTTTCTTT
CASRETGGRTEAFF
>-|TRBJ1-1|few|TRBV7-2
TGTGCCAGCAGCTTTGTTGCGGACACTGAAGCTTTCTTT
CASSFVADTEAFF
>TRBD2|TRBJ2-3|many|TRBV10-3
TGTGCCATCAGGACTAGCGGGGGTCCTGATACGCAGTATTTT
CAIRTSGGPDTQYF
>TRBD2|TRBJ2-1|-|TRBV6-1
TGTGCCAGCACTATGGCGGGGGGACCCAATGAGCAGTTCTTC
CASTMAGGPNEQFF
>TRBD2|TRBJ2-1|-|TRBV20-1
TGCAGTGCTCCCCGAGGACTAGCGGGGGGGGAGCAGTTCTTC
CSAPRGLAGGEQFF
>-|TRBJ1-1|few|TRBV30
TGTGCCTGGAGTGGCAATGGGGGGTCTGAAGCTTTCTTT
CAWSGNGGSEAFF
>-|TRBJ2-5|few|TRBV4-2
TGTGCCAGCAGCACCCCTGGGGAGACCCAGTACTTC
CASSTPGETQYF
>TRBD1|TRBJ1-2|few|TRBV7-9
TGTGCCAGCAGCCCGACGACAGGGGATGGCTACACCTTC
CASSPTTGDGYTF
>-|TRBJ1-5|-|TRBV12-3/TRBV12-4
TGTGCCAGCAGTTTAATAACAAAACAGCCCCAGCATTTT
CASSLITKQPQHF
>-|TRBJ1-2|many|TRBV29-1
TGCAGCGTTCTCTCAGAAGGGGATGTCGACTACACCTTC
CSVLSEGDVDYTF
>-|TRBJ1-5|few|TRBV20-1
TGCAGTGCTAGTTCCCATATCTATAGCAATCAGCCCCAGCATTTT
CSASSHIYSNQPQHF
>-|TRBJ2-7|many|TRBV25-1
TGTGCCACCGACGGTGGACTCTACGAGCAGTACTTC
CATDGGLYEQYF
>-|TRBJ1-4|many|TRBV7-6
TGTGCCAGCAGCTTAGCAGAGGGCGAAGGTGAAAAACTGTTTTTT
CASSLAEGEGEKLFF
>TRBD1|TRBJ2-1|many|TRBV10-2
TGCGCCAGCAGCCGGACAGGTGCCGGCAACAATGAGCAGTTCTTC
CASSRTGAGNNEQFF
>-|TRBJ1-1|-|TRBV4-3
TGCGCCAGCAGCCAACGTACAGGGACTGAAGCTTTCTTT
CASSQRTGTEAFF
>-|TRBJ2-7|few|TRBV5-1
TGCGCCAGCAGCTCAACCCCGTTAGGGCCGAGCTCCTACGAGCAGTACTTC
CASSSTPLGPSSYEQYF
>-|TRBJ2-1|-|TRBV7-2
TGTGCCAGCAGCCCAAGCCATGAGCAGTTCTTC
CASSPSHEQFF
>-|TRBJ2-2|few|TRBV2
TGTGCCAGCAGGGGGGACTCCCCGGAGCTGTTTTTT
CASRGDSPELFF
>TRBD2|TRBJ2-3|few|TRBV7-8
TGTGCCAGCAGCTTCCCGAGGAGCGGGGGTATAACAGATACGCAGTATTTT
CASSFPRSGGITDTQYF
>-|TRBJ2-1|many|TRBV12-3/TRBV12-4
TGTGCCAGCAGTTTAGTTGGAGGGGCGAGCTCCTACAATGAGCAGTTCTTC
CASSLVGGASSYNEQFF
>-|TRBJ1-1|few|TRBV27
TGTGCCAGCAGTTTGGCGCAGAGGAACACTGAAGCTTTCTTT
CASSLAQRNTEAFF
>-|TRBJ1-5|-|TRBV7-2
TGTGCCACCAGCCTGGGGATGGATCAGCCCCAGCATTTT
CATSLGMDQPQHF
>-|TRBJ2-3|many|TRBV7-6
TGTGCCAGCAGCTTAGCCGCGGGGCCAGATACGCAGTATTTT
CASSLAAGPDTQYF
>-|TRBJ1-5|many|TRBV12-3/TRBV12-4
TGTGCCAGCAGGAAAGGGACCACCGAGGGGCCCCAGCATTTT
CASRKGTTEGPQHF
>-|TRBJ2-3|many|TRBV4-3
TGCGCCAGCAGCCGGGGCCCCGCAGATACGCAGTATTTT
CASSRGPADTQYF
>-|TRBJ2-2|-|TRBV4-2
TGTGCCAGCAGCCCAAGGGGACTTACGAACACCGGGGAGCTGTTTTTT
CASSPRGLTNTGELFF
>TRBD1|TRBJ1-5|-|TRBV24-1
TGTGCCACCAGTGATACAGGGGCCCAAAATCAGCCCCAGCATTTT
CATSDTGAQNQPQHF
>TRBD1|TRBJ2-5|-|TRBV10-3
TGTGCCATCAGTGAGAACCGGGACAGGCAAGAGACCCAGTACTTC
CAISENRDRQETQYF
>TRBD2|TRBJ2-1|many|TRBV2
TGTGCCAGCACCGAGGGTAGCGGGGGTTTCAATGAGCAGTTCTTC
CASTEGSGGFNEQFF
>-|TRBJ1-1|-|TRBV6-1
TGTGCCAGCAGAGAGGGGCCAGGGAACACTGAAGCTTTCTTT
CASREGPGNTEAFF
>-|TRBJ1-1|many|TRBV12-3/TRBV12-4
TGTGCCAGCAGTCCTGCCGGTCGGGGAGCGACGGCTTTCTTT
CASSPAGRGATAFF
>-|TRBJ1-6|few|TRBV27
TGTGCCAGCAGTTTAGGGCAGTTTCCCAATTCACCCCTCCACTTT
CASSLGQFPNSPLHF
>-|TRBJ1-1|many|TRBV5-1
TGCGCCAGCAGCTTGGGCGGTTTGGATCGGCCTGAAGCTTTCTTT
CASSLGGLDRPEAFF
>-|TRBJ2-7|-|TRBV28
TGTGCCAGCAGCATCCCAGGGGGGACGTCCTACGAGCAGTACTTC
CASSIPGGTSYEQYF
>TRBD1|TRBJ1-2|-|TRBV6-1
TGTGCCAGCACTACGGACAGGGATGGCTACACCTTC
CASTTDRDGYTF
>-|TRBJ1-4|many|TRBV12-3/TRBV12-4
TGTGCCAGCAGGAGCTCGGCCGGGGCTAATGAAAAACTGTTTTTT
CASRSSAGANEKLFF